This T cell receptor beta chain originates from a study of cytomegalovirus exposure and HLA in healthy donors. The study drew the donors from its 120-subject validation cohort, separate from the roughly 700-subject first cohort. Data came from immunoSEQ multiplex PCR; TCRdb stores just in-frame clones and leaves some out. The sample shows over 70,000 clones, roughly 94% of them seen only once. The V segment lost 2 bases and the J segment 2 bases; nucleotides outside the gene matches: 3. Per germline, CDR1 SGHVS and CDR2 FQNEAQ. The length of the CDR3 is 14 residues. Findings and limits, study-wide: The tendency of first-cohort TCR clusters to co-occur in the 90 to 150 validation repertoires emerged from a later analysis.

In the case of this clone: The antigen remains unidentified.

The J gene is TRBJ2-7, the V gene TRBV7-8, with 7 bases aligning to TRBD1. This receptor was identified in a woman between 18 and 29 years old in good health and CMV-seronegative. Sequencing was performed on PBMCs. CDR3: CASSLIGTAYEQYF. The CDR3 region has the DNA TGTGCCAGCAGCTTAATCGGGACAGCCTACGAGCAGTACTTC.